The 14 T cell receptor beta chains presented below share a single source sample, sequenced in a study of CD8+ T cells in alopecia areata. In each case, RNA was isolated and then reverse transcribed into cDNA as the sequencing template. Using immunoSEQ multiplex PCR, the repertoire was profiled, and TCRdb retains in-frame clones only, with some absent. The sample carries about 180,000 clones, over 50% recorded once. Sequenced material: CD4+ T cells sorted from blood, taken at week 0. These receptors originate from a human donor with alopecia areata.

This clone was observed a few times. J is TRBJ1-4 and V is TRBV28; D is ambiguous. In germline, CDR1 is MDHEN, CDR2 SYDVKM. The CDR3 spans 15 residues. V was trimmed by 5 bases and J by 0 bases, leaving 10 bases between them. The DNA for the CDR3 is TGTGCCAGCAGTCGCGTATACTCAACTAATGAAAAACTGTTTTTT. Encoded protein: CASSRVYSTNEKLFF.

This clone was seen a few times. This chain joins TRBV7-2 and TRBJ2-7, with 8 positions matching TRBD2. V was pared by 2 bases and J by 4 bases, with 10 bases of the junction left unmatched. Germline V gives CDR1 SGHTA, CDR2 FQGNSA. The CDR3 is made up of 16 amino acids. CDR3 amino acids: CASSLSQRGTLYEQYF. The CDR3 DNA reads as TGTGCCAGCAGCTTAAGTCAGCGGGGGACCCTATACGAGCAGTACTTC.

The CDR3 spells CASSGTGTGTSYSYEQYF. CDR3 nucleotide sequence: TGTGCCAGCAGCGGCACCGGGACAGGGACCTCATACTCCTACGAGCAGTACTTC. V is TRBV2 and J is TRBJ2-7; 9 bases fit TRBD1. The J segment lost 0 bases and the V segment lost 6 bases, leaving 15 bases of the junction unmatched. The CDR3 is 18 residues long. Germline V CDR1 and CDR2: SNHLY, FYNNEI.

The genes are TRBV11-2 and TRBJ1-3; perhaps TRBD1 as D (5 bases). The CDR3 sequence is 17 residues long. V gave up 5 bases and J gave up 0 bases, with 17 bases separating them. The V gene's germline CDR1 is SGHAT and CDR2 FQNNGV. This chain's CDR3 is CASSLGRGVNSGNTIYF. The CDR3 DNA follows: TGTGCCAGCAGCCTGGGGCGGGGGGTGAACTCTGGAAACACCATATATTTT.

In DNA, the CDR3 is TGTGCCAGCAGTTTGCAGGGTTGGAGCACTGAAGCTTTCTTT. Translating gives CASSLQGWSTEAFF. The chain recombines TRBV28 with TRBJ1-1, with D perhaps TRBD1 (5 bases). The CDR3 is 14 residues long. Germline values: CDR1 MDHEN, CDR2 SYDVKM. Deletions cut 3 bases from V and 4 bases from J, with 12 bases between.

The V call is TRBV9, the J call TRBJ1-6; D may be TRBD1 (6 bases). This CDR3 contains 15 residues. The V and J ends lost 4 bases and 8 bases respectively, with 16 bases between them. Germline lookup yields CDR1 SGDLS and CDR2 YYNGEE. CDR3 coding DNA: TGTGCCAGCAGCCTAAGTGGTCCAGGGGATTCACCCCTCCACTTT. Amino acid sequence: CASSLSGPGDSPLHF.

The chain joins TRBV28 to TRBJ1-1; D is perhaps TRBD1 (6 bases). Trimming left V 6 bases short and J 0 bases short, with 14 bases between. CDR3 length: 15 residues. Germline lookup yields CDR1 MDHEN and CDR2 SYDVKM. The CDR3 loop is CASSPPQGMNTEAFF. DNA for the CDR3: TGTGCCAGCAGCCCACCCCAGGGGATGAACACTGAAGCTTTCTTT.

This clone was recorded a few times. V is TRBV18 and J is TRBJ2-3, with D possibly TRBD1 on 6 matching bases. The CDR3 spans 14 residues. The V gene's germline CDR1 is KGHSH and CDR2 LQKENI. V shed 3 bases and J shed 2 bases, with 9 bases lying between them. The DNA of the CDR3 is TGTGCCAGCTCACCCGGGACACACACAGATACGCAGTATTTT. Amino acid sequence: CASSPGTHTDTQYF.

V and J are TRBV30 and TRBJ1-2; the D is unclear. The CDR3 has 12 residues. V lost 5 bases and J lost 3, with 10 bases in between. Germline values: CDR1 GTSNPN, CDR2 SVGIG (reference sequence). CDR3 nucleotides: TGTGCCTGGGCGAATTGGGACTATGGCTACACCTTC. It yields the protein CAWANWDYGYTF.

This clone appeared a single time. Additional DNA sequences in this sample encode the identical CDR3. The chain uses TRBV29-1 and TRBJ1-5, with a tentative D call TRBD1 (5 bases). V lost 4 bases, J lost 2 bases, and 9 bases lay in between. The CDR3 is made up of 13 amino acids. Germline V CDR1 and CDR2: SQVTM, ANQGSEA. The CDR3 is CSVGGGGNQPQHF. For the CDR3, the DNA is TGCAGCGTTGGTGGGGGTGGCAATCAGCCCCAGCATTTT.

The CDR3 is CAWSSGTGETQYF. In nucleotides, the CDR3 is TGTGCCTGGAGTTCTGGTACGGGGGAGACCCAGTACTTC. This chain joins TRBV30 and TRBJ2-5; D is perhaps TRBD2 (5 bases). Deletions cut 2 bases from V and 5 bases from J, with 12 bases between. Looked up from germline, CDR1 is GTSNPN and CDR2 is SVGIG (reference sequence). The CDR3 extends over 13 amino acids.

The chain has TRBV27 and TRBJ2-2, with a possible D match to TRBD1 (5 bases). CDR3 length: 14 residues. Germline assignment: CDR1 MNHEY and CDR2 SMNVEV (reference sequence). V was shortened by 6 bases and J by 4 bases, with 12 bases between the two germline ends. The CDR3 region has the DNA TGTGCCAGCAGCCGCCAGGACATCACCGGGGAGCTGTTTTTT. Its protein product is CASSRQDITGELFF.

This chain uses TRBV7-9 with TRBJ2-1; 7 bases are a match to TRBD1. V gave up 5 bases and J gave up 6 bases; unmatched junction bases: 7. There are 14 residues in the CDR3. Germline assignment: CDR1 SEHNR and CDR2 FQNEAQ (reference sequence). Here the CDR3 reads CASSERQGPNEQFF. The CDR3 region has the DNA TGTGCCAGCAGCGAACGACAGGGCCCCAATGAGCAGTTCTTC. Full variable domain (outside the CDR3, taken from reference TRBV7-9 and TRBJ2-1): DTGVSQNPRHKITKRGQNVTFRCDPISEHNRLYWYRQTLGQGPEFLTYFQNEAQLEKSRLLSDRFSAERPKGSFSTLEIQRTEQGDSAMYLCASSERQGPNEQFFGPGTRLTVL.

This clone was counted between two and nine times. The chain uses TRBV2 and TRBJ2-7; no definite D call. Trimming removed 2 bases at V and 2 bases at J, with 1 base between. In germline, CDR1 is SNHLY, CDR2 FYNNEI. The CDR3 is 11 amino acids. The CDR3 region is CASSETYEQYF. CDR3 in DNA: TGTGCCAGCAGTGAAACCTACGAGCAGTACTTC.